This TCR beta chain is drawn from a study of technical replicates of blood from several donors. Clones were sequenced by immunoSEQ multiplex PCR, and TCRdb holds only the in-frame ones, with some missing. This sample has 50,000 to 70,000 clones, with more than 75% found just once. Germline assignment: CDR1 SGHTA and CDR2 FQGNSA. Between the trimmed V and J ends, which lost 6 bases and 5 bases, there was a span of 15 bases. CDR3 size: 14 residues. This chain joins TRBV7-2 and TRBJ2-3, with D hard to call. Sequencing was done on a sample of PBMCs. This sequence was found in a human donor in good health. Some clones in this sample may be carry-over from other donors' samples. The CDR3 is CASRKSGVKDTQYF. CDR3 DNA sequence: TGTGCCAGCAGGAAGTCAGGCGTAAAAGATACGCAGTATTTT.